These 21 T cell receptor beta chains originate from one sample sequenced in a study of blood T cell repertoires in COVID-19. Only in-frame clones appear in the TCRdb table, and some are missing; sequencing was by immunoSEQ multiplex PCR. The sample consists of more than 250,000 clones, around 87% of them appearing once. The specimen sequenced was peripheral blood. These receptors were obtained from a man aged 18 to 35 with active or convalescent COVID-19.

The genes are TRBV5-1 and TRBJ2-7; 10 nucleotides line up with TRBD1. Germline CDR1 is SGHRS and CDR2 is YFSETQ. J was trimmed by 3 bases and V by 0 bases; bases with no gene match: 6. The CDR3 totals 16 residues. DNA of the CDR3: TGCGCCAGCAGCTTGGGGGCGGGACAGGGGTTCTACGAGCAGTACTTC. Amino acids: CASSLGAGQGFYEQYF.

The J gene is TRBJ1-2, the V gene TRBV9; D is possibly TRBD1 (5 bases). Germline V gene data show CDR1 as SGDLS and CDR2 as YYNGEE. CDR3 length: 16 residues. V lost 3 bases to trimming and J lost 3 bases, with 18 bases between them. CDR3 coding DNA: TGTGCCAGCAGCGGACGGCGGGGGAGGAAGGACTATGGCTACACCTTC. This codes for CASSGRRGRKDYGYTF.

The V and J genes are TRBV5-1 and TRBJ1-2; 9 nucleotides agree with TRBD1. The CDR3 consists of 14 residues. After removal of 2 bases from V and 3 bases from J, the junction contained 2 bases not matched to a gene. Germline-derived CDR1 and CDR2 are SGHRS and YFSETQ. CDR3 bases: TGCGCCAGCAGCTTCGACAGGGGGGACTATGGCTACACCTTC. This codes for CASSFDRGDYGYTF.

J is TRBJ1-2 and V is TRBV6-5; 7 nucleotides match TRBD1. V lost 10 bases, J lost 7 bases, and 18 bases stayed unmatched. This CDR3 is 15 amino acids long. Germline loops: CDR1 MNHEY, CDR2 SVGAGI. The CDR3 region is CATRRDREVMFGYTF. CDR3 in DNA: TGTGCCACCCGCCGGGACAGAGAGGTTATGTTTGGCTACACCTTC.

The chain joins TRBV7-2 to TRBJ2-3; a possible D gene is TRBD2 (5 bases). The germline V gene encodes CDR1 SGHTA and CDR2 FQGNSA. The CDR3 covers 15 residues. The germline V and J ends were trimmed by 5 bases and 2 bases, with 14 bases remaining between them. The CDR3, as DNA: TGTGCCAGCAGCCTCTCCGGCGGGCCCACAGATACGCAGTATTTT. Translated: CASSLSGGPTDTQYF.

The rearrangement uses TRBV7-3 and TRBJ2-7; the D gene is possibly TRBD2 (7 bases). The ends were cut back, 5 bases at V and 2 bases at J, with 13 bases in the middle. Germline V gene sequence: CDR1 SGHTA, CDR2 FQGTGA. The CDR3 loop spans 14 amino acids. The CDR3 DNA follows: TGTGCCAGCAGCCCCAAGGGGGGGACCTACGAGCAGTACTTC. The encoded protein is CASSPKGGTYEQYF.

V gene TRBV28 combines with J gene TRBJ1-6; a weak D match, TRBD1 (6 bases). Germline V gene sequence: CDR1 MDHEN, CDR2 SYDVKM. The ends were cut back, 3 bases at V and 11 bases at J, with 14 bases in the middle. This CDR3 contains 14 residues. CDR3 protein: CASSLLGAPTPLHF. Here the CDR3 DNA reads TGTGCCAGCAGTTTGTTGGGGGCTCCTACACCCCTCCACTTT.

This clone was found once. The chain couples TRBV2 to TRBJ1-5, with no clear D. CDR1 and CDR2 (germline): SNHLY, FYNNEI. The CDR3 has 15 amino acids. Trimming left V 2 bases short and J 0 bases short, with 8 bases between. CDR3: CASSENKNSNQPQHF. CDR3 DNA: TGTGCCAGCAGTGAAAACAAGAATAGCAATCAGCCCCAGCATTTT.

The CDR3 DNA is TGTGCCAGCAGTTCGGTCTATGGCTACACCTTC. This translates into CASSSVYGYTF. The chain uses TRBV6-5 and TRBJ1-2; the D is unclear. Trimming removed 4 bases from V and 4 bases from J, with 4 bases in between. Germline CDR1 reads MNHEY; CDR2 reads SVGAGI. CDR3 length: 11 residues.

This clone has a single count. CDR3 loop: CASSLVRAGELFF. In DNA, the CDR3 is TGTGCCAGCAGCTTAGTCCGGGCCGGGGAGCTGTTTTTT. The gene calls are TRBV11-1 and TRBJ2-2; D uncertain. Germline lookup yields CDR1 SGHAT and CDR2 FQDESV (reference sequence). This CDR3 comprises 13 residues. The V gene lost 1 base and the J gene lost 6 bases, with 6 bases spanning the gap.

V usage is TRBV14 and J usage is TRBJ2-7, with a tentative D call TRBD2 (6 bases). The ends were cut back, 4 bases at V and 2 bases at J, with 18 bases in the middle. Germline values: CDR1 SGHDN, CDR2 FVKESK. The CDR3 sequence is 16 residues long. CDR3 region: CASSPRLVAAPYEQYF. The CDR3 bases are TGTGCCAGCAGCCCCCGGCTGGTAGCGGCGCCCTACGAGCAGTACTTC.

This rearrangement joins TRBV7-9 to TRBJ1-5, with D perhaps TRBD1 (6 bases). Trimming left V 4 bases short and J 4 bases short, with 17 bases between. In germline, CDR1 is SEHNR, CDR2 FQNEAQ (reference sequence). The CDR3 runs 16 residues. The CDR3 sequence: CASSSLAAGVNQPQHF. As DNA, the CDR3 is TGTGCCAGCAGCTCATTGGCGGCAGGGGTTAATCAGCCCCAGCATTTT.

The V and J genes are TRBV5-1 and TRBJ2-3, with TRBD1 as a possible D gene (5 bases). CDR1 SGHRS and CDR2 YFSETQ come from the germline V gene. The germline V and J ends were trimmed by 5 bases and 1 base, with 11 bases remaining between them. This CDR3 contains 14 residues. CDR3 sequence reads: CASSRGARTDTQYF. CDR3 coding DNA: TGCGCCAGCAGTCGTGGGGCGCGCACAGATACGCAGTATTTT. Looking up the rest from reference TRBV5-1 and TRBJ2-3 gives the full variable domain: KAGVTQTPRYLIKTRGQQVTLSCSPISGHRSVSWYQQTPGQGLQFLFEYFSETQRNKGNFPGRFSGRQFSNSRSEMNVSTLELGDSALYLCASSRGARTDTQYFGPGTRLTVL.

The genes are TRBV24-1 and TRBJ1-6, with a tentative D call TRBD1 (6 bases). This CDR3 has 14 amino acids. The V end was cut by 10 bases, the J end by 4 bases, with 13 bases between. Germline-derived CDR1 and CDR2 are KGHDR and SFDVKD. CDR3 residues: CATSDSLYNSPLHF. The CDR3 DNA is TGTGCCACTTCGGACAGCCTGTATAATTCACCCCTCCACTTT.

The V call is TRBV7-9, the J call TRBJ2-7; D is unresolved. V lost 4 bases and J 6 bases, leaving 7 bases between the germline ends. The CDR3 totals 11 residues. CDR1 SEHNR and CDR2 FQNEAQ come from the germline V gene (reference sequence). The CDR3 loop is CASSSIGEQYF. The CDR3 nucleotides are TGTGCCAGCAGCTCCATCGGCGAGCAGTACTTC. The whole variable domain, remainder taken from reference TRBV7-9 and TRBJ2-7, is DTGVSQNPRHKITKRGQNVTFRCDPISEHNRLYWYRQTLGQGPEFLTYFQNEAQLEKSRLLSDRFSAERPKGSFSTLEIQRTEQGDSAMYLCASSSIGEQYFGPGTRLTVT.

This chain connects TRBV12-5 to TRBJ2-2, with a tentative D call TRBD2 (6 bases). Deletions cut 5 bases from V and 4 bases from J, with 17 bases between. CDR1 and CDR2 (germline): LGHNT, FRNRAP. The CDR3 extends over 16 amino acids. The CDR3 here is CASGNGLSALTGELFF. The CDR3 region has the DNA TGTGCTAGTGGTAACGGACTATCCGCACTCACCGGGGAGCTGTTTTTT. The variable domain in full, completed from reference TRBV12-5 and TRBJ2-2, reads DARVTQTPRHKVTEMGQEVTMRCQPILGHNTVFWYRQTMMQGLELLAYFRNRAPLDDSGMPKDRFSAEMPDATLATLKIQPSEPRDSAVYFCASGNGLSALTGELFFGEGSRLTVL.

The chain employs TRBV10-2 and TRBJ2-3, with 12 positions matching TRBD2. V lost 2 bases and J lost 2; bases outside the gene matches: 5. CDR3 length equals 17 residues. Germline CDR1 is WSHSY and CDR2 is SAAADI. This CDR3 reads CASSETRLAGVTDTQYF. The DNA of the CDR3 is TGCGCCAGCAGTGAGACAAGACTAGCGGGGGTCACAGATACGCAGTATTTT.

The gene calls are TRBV27 and TRBJ1-1; TRBD1 aligns across 7 bases. The CDR3 totals 14 residues. Looked up from germline, CDR1 is MNHEY and CDR2 is SMNVEV (reference sequence). J gave up 7 bases and V 6 bases, and 11 bases lay outside the gene matches. The CDR3 nucleotides read TGTGCCAGCAGAGCGGCAGGGGGTCTATATGAAGCTTTCTTT. This codes for CASRAAGGLYEAFF.

This clone was seen a single time. V and J are TRBV7-2 and TRBJ2-3; a weak D match, TRBD2 (5 bases). The CDR3 runs 13 residues. V lost 8 bases, J lost 1 base, and 10 bases lay in between. Germline CDR1 and CDR2: SGHTA and FQGNSA. This CDR3 reads CASSPGGTDTQYF. CDR3 DNA sequence: TGTGCCAGCTCCCCCGGGGGCACAGATACGCAGTATTTT.

This clone was detected once. The chain uses TRBV5-1 and TRBJ1-4; D perhaps matches TRBD1 (6 bases). V shed 4 bases and J shed 2 bases, with 12 bases lying between them. The CDR3 loop spans 15 amino acids. Germline CDR1 reads SGHRS; CDR2 reads YFSETQ. This CDR3 reads CASSIQGGTNEKLFF. For the CDR3, the DNA is TGCGCCAGCAGCATCCAAGGGGGTACTAATGAAAAACTGTTTTTT. Drawing the rest from reference TRBV5-1 and TRBJ1-4, the complete variable domain is KAGVTQTPRYLIKTRGQQVTLSCSPISGHRSVSWYQQTPGQGLQFLFEYFSETQRNKGNFPGRFSGRQFSNSRSEMNVSTLELGDSALYLCASSIQGGTNEKLFFGSGTQLSVL.

A word on this clone: A much bigger clone sits one base away, suggesting this may be a read error. The DNA of the CDR3 is TGTGCCAGCAGCCAAGAGGGGGGGTCTGGGGCCAACGTCCTGACTTTC. Its translation is CASSQEGGSGANVLTF. The J gene is TRBJ2-6, the V gene TRBV4-2, with 7 positions matching TRBD2. Germline V gene data show CDR1 as LGHNA and CDR2 as YNFKEQ. This CDR3 comprises 16 residues. The V segment lost 0 bases and the J segment 1 base; nucleotides outside the gene matches: 0.